The 26 T cell receptor beta chains given below trace back to one sample, sequenced in a study of T-cell reconstitution after alpha-beta-depleted transplantation in children. TCRbeta library preparation incorporated unique molecular identifiers. TCRdb analysed the PCR reads with MiXCR anew, one entry per CDR3 protein. The sample records around 200,000 distinct CDR3 sequences, about 15% being singletons. The material sequenced was PBMCs, mostly from graft donor cells, taken 360 days after TCRalphabeta/CD19-depleted stem cell transplant. The source of these receptors is a male patient aged 2 to 10 who had a stem cell transplant for acute lymphoblastic leukemia, so the T cells may come from the graft donor.

In this sample, this clonotype turned up a few times. V usage is TRBV4-2 and J usage is TRBJ2-1, with D unclear. CDR3 length: 16 amino acids. In germline, CDR1 is LGHNA, CDR2 YNFKEQ. The V end was cut by 1 base, the J end by 7 bases, with 17 bases between. The CDR3 DNA is TGTGCCAGCAGCCAAGCTAGAATAGGAACCTCTAATGAGCAGTTCTTC. It translates to CASSQARIGTSNEQFF.

The chain couples TRBV10-2 to TRBJ2-7, with 8 bases fitting TRBD2. V gave up 8 bases and J gave up 4 bases; unmatched junction bases: 10. Germline CDR1 WSHSY, CDR2 SAAADI. This CDR3 region has 14 residues. The CDR3 coding sequence is TGCGCCAGCGAAACCGGGACTAGTATTTACGAGCAGTACTTC. It translates to CASETGTSIYEQYF.

This chain connects TRBV5-1 to TRBJ2-2; 8 bases map to TRBD1. With 8 bases clipped from V and 5 bases from J, the junction kept 26 bases outside the gene matches. Germline V gene data show CDR1 as SGHRS and CDR2 as YFSETQ. The CDR3 loop spans 20 amino acids. DNA of the CDR3: TGCGCCAGAAACAGGACAGGGTGTATGGGAAGCGCGCGAAAGACCGGGGAGCTGTTTTTT. This codes for CARNRTGCMGSARKTGELFF.

This clonotype came up many times. This sequence joins TRBV18 and TRBJ2-3; D remains unclear. V lost 2 bases, J lost 0 bases, and 0 bases lay in between. The V gene's germline CDR1 is KGHSH and CDR2 LQKENI. This CDR3 has 12 residues. The CDR3 bases are TGTGCCAGCTCACCAAGCACAGATACGCAGTATTTT. It yields the protein CASSPSTDTQYF.

CDR3 DNA sequence: TGCAGCGTCGCGACGATAGCGGGACCCTACAATGAGCAGTTCTTC. Amino acids: CSVATIAGPYNEQFF. The rearrangement links TRBV29-1 to TRBJ2-1; TRBD2 matches at 8 bases. The trim removed 6 bases at V and 2 bases at J, leaving 9 bases unmatched. The CDR3 is 15 residues long. Looked up from germline, CDR1 is SQVTM and CDR2 is ANQGSEA.

This clonotype was counted between two and nine times. The chain recombines TRBV10-3 with TRBJ1-2; D not certain. The germline V and J ends were trimmed by 7 bases and 2 bases, with 8 bases remaining between them. This CDR3 comprises 12 residues. From germline, CDR1 is ENHRY and CDR2 SYGVKD. This chain's CDR3 is CAIKTANYGYTF. CDR3 nucleotides: TGTGCCATCAAAACAGCAAACTATGGCTACACCTTC.

This clonotype was seen at least ten times. The chain links TRBV10-2 to TRBJ2-6; TRBD1 matches at 10 bases. The germline V gene encodes CDR1 WSHSY and CDR2 SAAADI. The V segment lost 8 bases and the J segment 11 bases; nucleotides outside the gene matches: 3. The CDR3 contains 12 residues. The CDR3: CASDGQGDVLTF. CDR3 DNA sequence: TGCGCCAGCGACGGACAGGGGGACGTCCTGACTTTC.

The gene calls are TRBV10-3 and TRBJ2-2; D possibly uses TRBD1 or TRBD2 (5 bases each). Trimming stripped 4 bases from V and 1 base from J, with 7 bases between. This CDR3 comprises 14 residues. Germline V gene sequence: CDR1 ENHRY, CDR2 SYGVKD. CDR3 coding DNA: TGTGCCATCAGTGTTGGGGGGAACACCGGGGAGCTGTTTTTT. It is translated as CAISVGGNTGELFF.

The chain is built from TRBV29-1 and TRBJ2-7, with D perhaps matching TRBD1 (6 bases). V was trimmed by 1 base and J by 5 bases, leaving 12 bases between them. The CDR3 consists of 13 residues. The germline gives CDR1 SQVTM, CDR2 ANQGSEA. CDR3 sequence reads: CSVEADRGNEQYF. The DNA of the CDR3 is TGCAGCGTTGAAGCGGACAGAGGGAACGAGCAGTACTTC.

This clonotype appeared a few times. The chain has TRBV11-2 and TRBJ2-6, with 8 bases aligning to TRBD1. The CDR3 is 21 amino acids. V gave up 3 bases and J gave up 5 bases; unmatched junction bases: 21. Germline V gives CDR1 SGHAT, CDR2 FQNNGV. The CDR3: CASSFFPGFGQGVPWANVLTF. The CDR3 coding sequence is TGTGCCAGCAGCTTTTTCCCAGGGTTTGGACAGGGAGTTCCCTGGGCCAACGTCCTGACTTTC.

This clonotype was counted ten times or more. This sequence joins TRBV12-3 or TRBV12-4 and TRBJ1-1; 7 positions match TRBD1. V shed 1 base and J 11 bases; nucleotides not matched to a gene: 7. CDR3 length: 13 residues. CDR3 DNA sequence: TGTGCCAGCAGTTTAGGGGACAGCGGTTCGGCTTTCTTT. It codes for CASSLGDSGSAFF.

The rearrangement joins TRBV6-2 or TRBV6-3 to TRBJ2-7; 13 nucleotides agree with TRBD2. Germline trimming cut 2 bases from V and 7 bases from J; bases unmatched to any gene: 20. Germline CDR1 and CDR2: MNHEY and SVGEGT. The CDR3 length is 20 residues. The CDR3 region has the DNA TGTGCCAGCAGTTACCTCATTCCCGGGACTAGCGGGATCGAAATGGAGGAGCAGTACTTC. It is translated as CASSYLIPGTSGIEMEEQYF.

CDR3 residues: CASSQDRGGAQRELEEQFF. CDR3 DNA sequence: TGCGCCAGCAGCCAAGATCGAGGGGGGGCCCAGCGGGAGTTGGAAGAGCAGTTCTTC. The chain carries TRBV4-3 and TRBJ2-1, with 8 bases matching TRBD2. There are 19 residues in the CDR3. Germline CDR1 LGHNA, CDR2 YSLEER. With 0 bases clipped from V and 10 bases from J, the junction kept 20 bases outside the gene matches.

The J gene is TRBJ2-7, the V gene TRBV5-5; no definite D call. CDR3 length: 15 residues. The germline gives CDR1 SGHKS, CDR2 YYEKEE (reference sequence). V was trimmed by 0 bases and J by 1 base, leaving 11 bases between them. The CDR3 DNA follows: TGTGCCAGCAGCTTGGTGAAGGCACTTTCCTACGAGCAGTACTTC. Translating it yields CASSLVKALSYEQYF. Filled out from reference TRBV5-5 and TRBJ2-7, the complete variable domain reads DAGVTQSPTHLIKTRGQQVTLRCSPISGHKSVSWYQQVLGQGPQFIFQYYEKEERGRGNFPDRFSARQFPNYSSELNVNALLLGDSALYLCASSLVKALSYEQYFGPGTRLTVT.

This chain connects TRBV7-2 to TRBJ2-4, with 8 bases aligning to TRBD1. Germline CDR1 and CDR2: SGHTA and FQGNSA. V lost 4 bases to trimming and J lost 3 bases; unmatched junction nucleotides: 5. The CDR3 loop spans 15 amino acids. The CDR3 DNA reads TGTGCCAGCAGCTCTTGGACAGGGAGCAAAAACATTCAGTACTTC. Its protein is CASSSWTGSKNIQYF.

This clonotype was detected a few times. V and J are TRBV5-1 and TRBJ1-1; TRBD1 matches 7 bases. There are 14 residues in the CDR3. Germline V gene data show CDR1 as SGHRS and CDR2 as YFSETQ. The V gene end was trimmed by 0 bases and the J gene end by 7 bases; junction bases not matched to a gene: 6. The CDR3 DNA reads TGCGCCAGCAGCTTGGCTTGGCAGGGGGGTGAAGCTTTCTTT. Translated, it gives CASSLAWQGGEAFF.

This clonotype was picked up a small number of times. The rearrangement joins TRBV7-2 to TRBJ2-3, with a tentative D call TRBD1 (5 bases). Trimming took off 2 bases at V and 2 bases at J, with 8 bases between the two ends. Germline-derived CDR1 and CDR2 are SGHTA and FQGNSA. The CDR3 contains 14 residues. The DNA for the CDR3 is TGTGCCAGCAGCTTAAGGGGTACCACAGATACGCAGTATTTT. It specifies CASSLRGTTDTQYF.

The J gene is TRBJ1-2, the V gene TRBV10-3; tentative D call: TRBD1 (6 bases). Germline V gives CDR1 ENHRY, CDR2 SYGVKD. This CDR3 is 15 amino acids long. Deletions cut 0 bases from V and 6 bases from J, with 14 bases between. The CDR3 nucleotides are TGTGCCATCAGTGAGTCTGGCAGGGGAAACGATGGCTACACCTTC. Its translation: CAISESGRGNDGYTF.

The chain uses TRBV12-3 or TRBV12-4 and TRBJ2-7, with 7 bases fitting TRBD1. This CDR3 spans 12 amino acids. Unmatched junction bases numbered 1, after V lost 6 bases and J lost 2 bases. CDR3 protein: CASRGTAYEQYF. The CDR3 DNA follows: TGTGCCAGCAGAGGGACAGCCTACGAGCAGTACTTC.

The V and J genes are TRBV28 and TRBJ2-3; D remains ambiguous. From germline, CDR1 is MDHEN and CDR2 SYDVKM. CDR3 length: 14 residues. V was trimmed by 6 bases and J by 3 bases, leaving 13 bases between them. The DNA of the CDR3 is TGTGCCAGCAGCCACGACCTAAGGACAGATACGCAGTATTTT. Its translation: CASSHDLRTDTQYF.

V gene TRBV29-1 combines with J gene TRBJ1-2, with unresolved D. This CDR3 has 15 residues. CDR1 is SQVTM, CDR2 ANQGSEA, per germline. The V end was cut by 1 base, the J end by 6 bases, with 18 bases between. CDR3 bases: TGCAGCGTTGAAGTGGTGGCAGACCGGCTTAATGGCTACACCTTC. Translation: CSVEVVADRLNGYTF.

The J gene is TRBJ2-3, the V gene TRBV5-6, with unresolved D. V was clipped by 4 bases and J by 5 bases, with 5 bases between them. Germline V gene data show CDR1 as SGHDT and CDR2 as YYEEEE. The length of the CDR3 is 11 residues. CDR3 region: CASSAKDTQYF. The CDR3 bases are TGTGCCAGCAGCGCTAAAGATACGCAGTATTTT. Full variable domain (rest looked up from reference TRBV5-6 and TRBJ2-3): DAGVTQSPTHLIKTRGQQVTLRCSPKSGHDTVSWYQQALGQGPQFIFQYYEEEERQRGNFPDRFSGHQFPNYSSELNVNALLLGDSALYLCASSAKDTQYFGPGTRLTVL.

Details on this clonotype: The junction does not match germline at one end; this may be a read error. CDR3: CASSLTLNTEAFF. The CDR3 bases are TGTGCCAGCAGCCTAACTTTGAACACTGAAGCTTTCTTT. The genes are TRBV5-1 and TRBJ1-1, with D unclear. This CDR3 region has 13 residues. Germline CDR1 SGHRS, CDR2 YFSETQ.

This clonotype was counted a few times. This chain links TRBV25-1 with TRBJ2-2; D might be TRBD1 (6 bases). This CDR3 has 14 amino acids. V dropped 7 bases and J dropped 4 bases, with 13 bases sitting between them. Germline V gene data show CDR1 as MGHDK and CDR2 as SYGVNS. CDR3 region: CASKVGAGTGELFF. Written as DNA, the CDR3 is TGTGCCAGCAAAGTGGGGGCAGGCACCGGGGAGCTGTTTTTT.

This rearrangement joins TRBV10-3 to TRBJ2-2, with TRBD2 matching over 7 bases. The CDR3 is 16 amino acids. Germline assignment: CDR1 ENHRY and CDR2 SYGVKD. Losses at the gene ends were 4 bases for V and 5 bases for J; bases not matched to a gene: 10. CDR3 coding DNA: TGTGCCATCAGTGGTTCAATAGCGGGTGTTACCGGGGAGCTGTTTTTT. This sequence encodes CAISGSIAGVTGELFF.

The table lists this clonotype with a few counts. V usage is TRBV25-1 and J usage is TRBJ2-1; 7 bases agree with TRBD1. From germline, CDR1 is MGHDK and CDR2 SYGVNS. Trimming removed 4 bases from V and 4 bases from J; junction bases left unmatched: 4. The CDR3 runs 14 residues. The CDR3 region has the DNA TGTGCCAGCAGTGCCCCGGGACAGTACAATGAGCAGTTCTTC. Its translation is CASSAPGQYNEQFF.